These T cell receptor beta chains were read from a single sample in a study of cytotoxic CD8 clonotypes in ibrutinib-treated CLL. Using immunoSEQ multiplex PCR, the repertoire was profiled, and TCRdb retains in-frame clones only, with some absent. Of 80,000 to 95,000 clones listed, around 79% are singletons. This sample comprised PBMCs, obtained after 12 months of ibrutinib treatment. Receptors were obtained from a human donor with chronic lymphocytic leukemia. CDR3s include the opening cysteine and the closing phenylalanine or tryptophan. Fields, in order: clone size, J gene, V gene, D gene, CDR3 protein, CDR3 DNA. A D gene is named only where the DNA matches it firmly. Size values are once, few and many counts, or a class for expanded clones, and some rows have none.

size: NA; J: TRBJ2-3; V: TRBV5-1; D: TRBD2; CDR3: CASSSRTSGVRTDTQYF; DNA: TGCGCCAGCAGCTCCCGGACTAGCGGGGTGCGCACAGATACGCAGTATTTT
size: NA; J: TRBJ2-5; V: TRBV5-1; D: TRBD1; CDR3: CASSRMTGEETQYF; DNA: TGCGCCAGCAGCCGTATGACAGGGGAAGAGACCCAGTACTTC
size: once; J: TRBJ2-1; V: TRBV11-3; D: TRBD2; CDR3: CASSREGGSYNEQFF; DNA: TGTGCCAGCAGCCGGGAGGGGGGCTCCTACAATGAGCAGTTCTTC
size: NA; J: TRBJ2-7; V: TRBV29-1; D: TRBD1; CDR3: CSVGRATGYEQYF; DNA: TGCAGCGTTGGAAGGGCGACAGGGTACGAGCAGTACTTC
size: NA; J: TRBJ1-1; V: TRBV6-4; D: TRBD1; CDR3: CASSPGTGVEAFF; DNA: TGTGCCAGCAGTCCCGGGACAGGGGTCGAAGCTTTCTTT
size: NA; J: TRBJ2-7; V: TRBV7-9; D: NA; CDR3: CASSLDVGGSAGSYEQYF; DNA: TGTGCCAGCAGCTTAGATGTAGGCGGGTCAGCAGGCTCCTACGAGCAGTACTTC
size: once; J: TRBJ2-2; V: TRBV27; D: NA; CDR3: CASSFLGESPGELFF; DNA: TGTGCCAGCAGTTTCCTAGGCGAGAGTCCGGGGGAGCTGTTTTTT
size: NA; J: TRBJ1-3; V: TRBV2; D: NA; CDR3: CASGGGFFSGNTIYF; DNA: TGTGCCAGCGGGGGGGGCTTCTTCTCTGGAAACACCATATATTTT
size: NA; J: TRBJ2-3; V: TRBV28; D: NA; CDR3: CASSLPGLSSTDTQYF; DNA: TGTGCCAGCAGTTTACCGGGACTCTCTAGCACAGATACGCAGTATTTT
size: NA; J: TRBJ2-7; V: TRBV18; D: TRBD2; CDR3: CASSPLAGTSYEQYF; DNA: TGTGCCAGCTCACCCCTAGCGGGGACCTCCTACGAGCAGTACTTC
size: NA; J: TRBJ2-5; V: TRBV7-2; D: NA; CDR3: CASSLERDSPQYF; DNA: TGTGCCAGCAGCCTTGAACGGGACTCCCCACAGTACTTC
size: once; J: TRBJ1-2; V: TRBV5-4; D: NA; CDR3: CASSFPQAANYGYTF; DNA: TGTGCCAGCAGCTTTCCCCAAGCAGCTAACTATGGCTACACCTTC
size: NA; J: TRBJ2-1; V: TRBV10-3; D: NA; CDR3: CAISEGATSYNEQFF; DNA: TGTGCCATCAGTGAGGGGGCCACTTCCTACAATGAGCAGTTCTTC
size: NA; J: TRBJ1-5; V: TRBV30; D: NA; CDR3: CAWSVGLGEGSNQPQHF; DNA: TGTGCCTGGAGTGTAGGGTTGGGTGAGGGAAGCAATCAGCCCCAGCATTTT
size: NA; J: TRBJ1-3; V: TRBV7-9; D: TRBD1; CDR3: CASSPPTGGRNTIYF; DNA: TGTGCCAGCAGCCCGCCGACAGGGGGGAGAAACACCATATATTTT
size: NA; J: TRBJ1-6; V: TRBV6-5; D: TRBD1; CDR3: CASSPQTGVGSPLHF; DNA: TGTGCCAGCAGTCCCCAGACAGGGGTGGGATCACCCCTCCACTTT
size: NA; J: TRBJ2-3; V: TRBV18; D: NA; CDR3: CASSQADLTYTDTQYF; DNA: TGTGCCAGTTCACAGGCCGACCTTACCTACACAGATACGCAGTATTTT
size: NA; J: TRBJ2-7; V: TRBV7-9; D: NA; CDR3: CASSSPFQGPNYEQYF; DNA: TGTGCCAGCAGCTCACCCTTCCAGGGGCCCAACTACGAGCAGTACTTC
size: NA; J: TRBJ1-2; V: TRBV5-5; D: NA; CDR3: CASSLDGGYTF; DNA: TGTGCCAGCAGCTTGGATGGTGGCTACACCTTC
size: NA; J: TRBJ1-4; V: TRBV28; D: NA; CDR3: CTSSSPGEKLFF; DNA: TGTACCAGCAGTTCCCCAGGTGAAAAACTGTTTTTT
size: NA; J: TRBJ2-7; V: TRBV11-1; D: NA; CDR3: CASSLDPGGAYEQYF; DNA: TGTGCCAGCAGCTTGGACCCAGGGGGGGCCTACGAGCAGTACTTC
size: NA; J: TRBJ2-2; V: TRBV7-2; D: NA; CDR3: CASSPPGGVVTGELFF; DNA: TGTGCCAGCAGCCCCCCCGGGGGAGTGGTCACCGGGGAGCTGTTTTTT
size: NA; J: TRBJ1-2; V: TRBV7-9; D: TRBD1; CDR3: CASSLEAGGIGYTF; DNA: TGTGCCAGCAGCTTAGAGGCAGGGGGCATTGGCTACACCTTC
size: few; J: TRBJ2-1; V: TRBV7-8; D: NA; CDR3: CASVPRPGGRGPYNEQFF; DNA: TGTGCCAGCGTCCCACGCCCCGGGGGGCGGGGGCCGTACAATGAGCAGTTCTTC
size: many; J: TRBJ2-1; V: TRBV6-4; D: NA; CDR3: CASSDPRPRAHNEQFF; DNA: TGTGCCAGCAGTGACCCCAGACCCCGCGCTCACAATGAGCAGTTCTTC
size: once; J: TRBJ2-5; V: TRBV18; D: NA; CDR3: CASSDHIPGQGGGETQYF; DNA: TGTGCCAGCTCAGACCATATCCCCGGACAGGGCGGGGGAGAGACCCAGTACTTC
size: NA; J: TRBJ2-4; V: TRBV6-5; D: TRBD1; CDR3: CASSPRGLNIQYF; DNA: TGTGCCAGCTCGCCCAGGGGGTTGAACATTCAGTACTTC
size: NA; J: TRBJ2-5; V: TRBV4-1; D: TRBD1; CDR3: CASSQEGSDRGFQETQYF; DNA: TGCGCCAGCAGCCAAGAAGGGTCGGACAGGGGTTTCCAAGAGACCCAGTACTTC
size: NA; J: TRBJ1-5; V: TRBV6-1; D: NA; CDR3: CASSGVGGNQPQHF; DNA: TGTGCCAGCAGTGGGGTCGGGGGTAATCAGCCCCAGCATTTT
size: NA; J: TRBJ2-5; V: TRBV21-1; D: NA; CDR3: CASSPQETEDPPRQETQYF; DNA: TGTGCCAGCAGCCCCCAGGAGACAGAGGACCCTCCAAGACAAGAGACCCAGTACTTC
size: NA; J: TRBJ2-7; V: TRBV7-2; D: TRBD1; CDR3: CASSSRDRAYEQYF; DNA: TGTGCCAGCAGCTCCCGGGACAGGGCCTACGAGCAGTACTTC
size: NA; J: TRBJ1-1; V: TRBV28; D: NA; CDR3: CASSGDGAEAFF; DNA: TGTGCCAGCAGCGGGGACGGGGCTGAAGCTTTCTTT
size: NA; J: TRBJ2-6; V: TRBV15; D: TRBD1; CDR3: CATSSPYRGAWANVLTF; DNA: TGTGCCACCAGCAGTCCCTACAGGGGAGCGTGGGCCAACGTCCTGACTTTC
size: NA; J: TRBJ2-3; V: TRBV5-4; D: NA; CDR3: CASSLEGSRTDTQYF; DNA: TGTGCCAGCAGCTTGGAGGGGTCTCGCACAGATACGCAGTATTTT
size: NA; J: TRBJ2-5; V: TRBV15; D: NA; CDR3: CATSTQQGSFQETQYF; DNA: TGTGCCACCAGCACCCAACAGGGCTCGTTCCAAGAGACCCAGTACTTC
size: NA; J: TRBJ2-3; V: TRBV6-6; D: TRBD2; CDR3: CASRGLAYTQYF; DNA: TGTGCCAGCAGGGGACTAGCTTATACGCAGTATTTT
size: NA; J: TRBJ2-1; V: TRBV28; D: TRBD2; CDR3: CASRSSGNLGGEQFF; DNA: TGTGCCAGCAGGTCTAGCGGGAACCTCGGGGGTGAGCAGTTCTTC
size: NA; J: TRBJ2-5; V: TRBV11-1; D: NA; CDR3: CASSFLGRETQYF; DNA: TGTGCCAGCAGCTTTTTGGGTCGAGAGACCCAGTACTTC
size: NA; J: TRBJ1-2; V: TRBV29-1; D: TRBD1; CDR3: CSVGHLTGLDYGYTF; DNA: TGCAGCGTTGGGCATCTGACAGGGTTGGACTATGGCTACACCTTC
size: few; J: TRBJ2-2; V: TRBV11-2; D: NA; CDR3: CASSLPTGELFF; DNA: TGTGCCAGCAGCTTACCGACCGGGGAGCTGTTTTTT
size: NA; J: TRBJ1-4; V: TRBV9; D: NA; CDR3: CASSTTATNEKLFF; DNA: TGTGCCAGCAGCACTACAGCAACTAATGAAAAACTGTTTTTT
size: NA; J: TRBJ2-5; V: TRBV2; D: NA; CDR3: CASRVGLQETQYF; DNA: TGTGCCAGCAGGGTGGGACTCCAAGAGACCCAGTACTTC
size: NA; J: TRBJ1-4; V: TRBV27; D: NA; CDR3: CASSGGGLGEKLFF; DNA: TGTGCCAGCAGCGGGGGGGGTTTGGGTGAAAAACTGTTTTTT
size: NA; J: TRBJ2-3; V: TRBV5-1; D: TRBD1; CDR3: CASSLRGQPTDTQYF; DNA: TGCGCCAGCAGCCTGAGGGGGCAACCCACAGATACGCAGTATTTT
size: once; J: TRBJ1-6; V: TRBV9; D: TRBD1; CDR3: CASSPRGTGNSPLHF; DNA: TGTGCCAGCAGCCCGAGAGGGACAGGGAATTCACCCCTCCACTTT
size: NA; J: TRBJ1-3; V: TRBV10-3; D: TRBD1; CDR3: CAIRETGVGNTIYF; DNA: TGTGCCATCAGGGAAACAGGGGTAGGAAACACCATATATTTT
size: NA; J: TRBJ2-1; V: TRBV18; D: TRBD2; CDR3: CASSLYLAGAGYNEQFF; DNA: TGTGCCAGCTCACTTTACCTAGCGGGAGCAGGTTACAATGAGCAGTTCTTC
size: NA; J: TRBJ2-7; V: TRBV11-3; D: NA; CDR3: CASSQGETYEQYF; DNA: TGTGCCAGCTCACAGGGAGAGACCTACGAGCAGTACTTC